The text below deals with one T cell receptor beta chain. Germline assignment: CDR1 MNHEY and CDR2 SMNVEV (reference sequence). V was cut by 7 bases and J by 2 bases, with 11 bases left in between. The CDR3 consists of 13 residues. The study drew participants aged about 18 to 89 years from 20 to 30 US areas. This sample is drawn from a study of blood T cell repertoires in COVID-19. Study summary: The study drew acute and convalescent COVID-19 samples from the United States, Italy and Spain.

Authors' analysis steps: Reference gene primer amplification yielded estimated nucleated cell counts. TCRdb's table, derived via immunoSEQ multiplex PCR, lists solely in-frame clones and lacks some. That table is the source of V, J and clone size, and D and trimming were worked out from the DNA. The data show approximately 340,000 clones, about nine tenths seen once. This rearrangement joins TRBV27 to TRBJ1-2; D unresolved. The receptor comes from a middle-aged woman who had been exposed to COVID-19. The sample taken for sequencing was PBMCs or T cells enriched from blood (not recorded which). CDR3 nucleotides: TGTGCCAGCAAATTTACTGCGAACTATGGCTACACCTTC. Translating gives CASKFTANYGYTF.